This TCR beta chain was sequenced during a study of shared clonotypes between healthy human individuals. Study conclusions and caveats: The study sampled only blood, and tissue repertoires likely differ.

In the original processing: With immunoSEQ giving junction-only sequences and no quality scores, filtering differed. TCRdb's copy holds only in-frame clones and misses some; the assay was immunoSEQ multiplex PCR. V and J calls plus clone size are reproduced from that table; the DNA served to infer D and trimming. The sample carries about 870,000 clones, more than 85% recorded once. A word on this clone: What it binds is not known.

Terminally differentiated effector memory CD45RA+ cells were excluded by CCR7 positive selection of CD45RO-negative cells. The CDR3 length is 14 residues. Trimming pared 5 bases from V and 3 bases from J, leaving 14 bases between. Germline CDR1 is PRHDT and CDR2 is FYEKMQ (reference sequence). V and J are TRBV13 and TRBJ2-7; no clear D. The sequenced material came from naive CD8+ T cells sorted from blood. This TCR was sampled from a man in his thirties or forties in good health. This chain's CDR3 is CASSPRLENYEQYF. The DNA for the CDR3 is TGTGCCAGCAGCCCCCGGTTGGAGAACTACGAGCAGTACTTC.